These 14 T cell receptor beta chains share one sample of origin, sequenced in a study of T cell repertoires in cytomegalovirus infection. TCRdb redid the calling of the reads with MiXCR, one entry per CDR3 protein. The data hold almost 300,000 distinct CDR3 sequences, with around 10% observed a single time. Sample: PBMCs. These receptors were obtained from a human donor in good health (CMV status not recorded). Some clones in this sample may be carry-over from other donors' samples.

The rearrangement uses TRBV18 and TRBJ2-1; D ambiguous. The V and J ends lost 3 bases and 6 bases respectively, with 12 bases between them. In germline, CDR1 is KGHSH, CDR2 LQKENI. The CDR3 totals 14 residues. The CDR3 nucleotides are TGTGCCAGCTCACCTTGGACCCGAGGCAATGAGCAGTTCTTC. It yields the protein CASSPWTRGNEQFF.

The chain has TRBV18 and TRBJ2-7; D assignment may be TRBD1 or TRBD2 (5 bases each). The CDR3 sequence is 19 residues long. V dropped 6 bases and J dropped 0 bases, with 27 bases sitting between them. The germline V gene has CDR1 KGHSH and CDR2 LQKENI. The CDR3 nucleotides read TGTGCCAGCTCCCTCTCTTCGGAAACCTTAGCAGGGACCTCCTACGAGCAGTACTTC. Amino acid sequence: CASSLSSETLAGTSYEQYF.

This clonotype was seen many times. This rearrangement joins TRBV19 to TRBJ2-3, with 7 nucleotides matching TRBD2. V shed 5 bases and J 0 bases; nucleotides not matched to a gene: 8. Germline V CDR1 and CDR2: LNHDA, SQIVND (reference sequence). The CDR3 consists of 16 residues. In nucleotides, the CDR3 is TGTGCCAGTAGTCCCCTAGCGGTGACTAGCACAGATACGCAGTATTTT. It encodes CASSPLAVTSTDTQYF.

The table lists this clonotype with many counts. The CDR3 protein is CASSALTYNSPLHF. In DNA, the CDR3 is TGTGCCAGCAGTGCCCTGACCTATAATTCACCCCTCCACTTT. The V and J genes are TRBV28 and TRBJ1-6; D remains ambiguous. Trimming took off 5 bases at V and 2 bases at J, with 7 bases between the two ends. Germline values: CDR1 MDHEN, CDR2 SYDVKM. The CDR3 is 14 residues long.

This clonotype was picked up many times. This chain links TRBV6-2 or TRBV6-3 with TRBJ2-3; D could derive from TRBD1 or TRBD2 (5 bases each). The V end lost 7 bases, the J end lost 2 bases, and 7 bases lay between the germline ends. The CDR3 sequence is 12 residues long. From germline, CDR1 is MNHEY and CDR2 SVGEGT. CDR3 sequence: CASTGTTDTQYF. The DNA of the CDR3 is TGTGCCAGCACGGGGACCACAGATACGCAGTATTTT.

This clonotype was seen ten or more times. The chain couples TRBV15 to TRBJ2-1; 11 nucleotides line up with TRBD2. Germline assignment: CDR1 LNHNV and CDR2 YYDKDF (reference sequence). The CDR3 spans 14 residues. J lost 6 bases, V lost 5 bases, and 3 bases had no gene match. Here the CDR3 reads CATSRLAGPNEQFF. CDR3 DNA sequence: TGTGCCACCAGCCGACTAGCGGGGCCCAATGAGCAGTTCTTC.

This clonotype has a handful of counts. The rearrangement links TRBV29-1 to TRBJ2-2; tentative D call: TRBD2 (6 bases). This CDR3 comprises 17 residues. Trimming took 2 bases from V and 2 from J, leaving 18 bases between them. Germline assignment: CDR1 SQVTM and CDR2 ANQGSEA. CDR3 DNA sequence: TGCAGCGTTGAAAAAAGCGGAGGGAGAGTAAACACCGGGGAGCTGTTTTTT. As protein: CSVEKSGGRVNTGELFF.

The chain couples TRBV2 to TRBJ2-1, with D possibly being TRBD2 (7 bases). Trimming removed 5 bases at V and 5 bases at J, with 13 bases between. The germline V gene encodes CDR1 SNHLY and CDR2 FYNNEI. The CDR3 is 14 residues long. Written as DNA, the CDR3 is TGTGCCAGCAGTAGGGGGGGCCTGGACAATGAGCAGTTCTTC. Protein sequence: CASSRGGLDNEQFF.

V usage is TRBV18 and J usage is TRBJ2-3, with 8 bases that match TRBD1. This CDR3 region has 17 residues. The ends lost 2 bases at V and 5 bases at J; junction bases unmatched: 12. Looked up from germline, CDR1 is KGHSH and CDR2 is LQKENI. The CDR3 sequence: CASSPFRTGKLGDTQYF. In DNA form, the CDR3 reads TGTGCCAGCTCACCATTCCGGACAGGGAAGCTTGGAGATACGCAGTATTTT. The full variable domain, completed using reference TRBV18 and TRBJ2-3, is NAGVMQNPRHLVRRRGQEARLRCSPMKGHSHVYWYRQLPEEGLKFMVYLQKENIIDESGMPKERFSAEFPKEGPSILRIQQVVRGDSAAYFCASSPFRTGKLGDTQYFGPGTRLTVL.

This clonotype has a count of ten or more. The V call is TRBV29-1, the J call TRBJ2-6, with TRBD1 identical over 9 bases. The CDR3 has 15 amino acids. Trimming cost V 4 bases and J 5 bases; bases outside gene matches: 6. Germline V gene lookup returns CDR1 SQVTM and CDR2 ANQGSEA. CDR3 DNA sequence: TGCAGCGTTGTAGGGACAGGGCCGCGGGCCAACGTCCTGACTTTC. Translated: CSVVGTGPRANVLTF.

Comments on this clonotype: A much larger clone is a single base away; this may be a read error. V gene TRBV24-1 combines with J gene TRBJ2-6, with no clear D. The V gene's germline CDR1 is KGHDR and CDR2 SFDVKD. The CDR3 length is 15 residues. The V end lost 5 bases, the J end lost 1 base, and 8 bases lay between the germline ends. The CDR3, as DNA: TGTGCCACCAGTGCCCCGGAGTCTGGGGCCAACGTCCTGACTTTC. Its translation is CATSAPESGANVLTF.

As DNA, the CDR3 is TGCGCCAGCAGCCAAACCGGGACAGGGGGAATCAATGAGCAGTTCTTC. It is translated as CASSQTGTGGINEQFF. The chain combines TRBV4-1 with TRBJ2-1; TRBD1 matches at 11 bases. This CDR3 is built from 16 residues. V dropped 2 bases and J dropped 6; count of bases not matched to a gene: 6. Germline CDR1 and CDR2: MGHRA and YSYEKL.

This clonotype was seen at least ten times. This chain links TRBV12-3 or TRBV12-4 with TRBJ1-4; D remains ambiguous. The V gene lost 2 bases and the J gene lost 6 bases, with 10 bases spanning the gap. The CDR3 is made up of 14 amino acids. For the CDR3, the DNA is TGTGCCAGCAGTTTAAACTCAGCAGATGAAAAACTGTTTTTT. Translation: CASSLNSADEKLFF.

There are a few counts of this clonotype. The rearrangement uses TRBV7-9 and TRBJ2-2; TRBD1 matches at 7 bases. J lost 6 bases, V lost 5 bases, and 15 bases had no gene match. The CDR3 contains 17 residues. Per germline, CDR1 SEHNR and CDR2 FQNEAQ (reference sequence). The CDR3 DNA reads TGTGCCAGCAGCGGCGGCCCCGGGACAGCGTCTCCCGGGGAGCTGTTTTTT. It specifies CASSGGPGTASPGELFF. The full variable domain, its missing parts supplied by reference TRBV7-9 and TRBJ2-2, is DTGVSQNPRHKITKRGQNVTFRCDPISEHNRLYWYRQTLGQGPEFLTYFQNEAQLEKSRLLSDRFSAERPKGSFSTLEIQRTEQGDSAMYLCASSGGPGTASPGELFFGEGSRLTVL.